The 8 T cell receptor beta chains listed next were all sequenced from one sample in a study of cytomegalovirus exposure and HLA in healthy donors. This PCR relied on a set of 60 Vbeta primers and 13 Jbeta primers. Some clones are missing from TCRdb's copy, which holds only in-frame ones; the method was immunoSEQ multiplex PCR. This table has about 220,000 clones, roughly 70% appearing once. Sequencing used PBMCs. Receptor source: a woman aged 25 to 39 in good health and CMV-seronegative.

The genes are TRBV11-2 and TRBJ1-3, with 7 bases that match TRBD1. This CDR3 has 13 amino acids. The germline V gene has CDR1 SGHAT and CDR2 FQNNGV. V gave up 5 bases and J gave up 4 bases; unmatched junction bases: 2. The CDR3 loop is CASSNRGGNTIYF. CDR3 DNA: TGTGCCAGCAGCAACAGGGGAGGAAACACCATATATTTT.

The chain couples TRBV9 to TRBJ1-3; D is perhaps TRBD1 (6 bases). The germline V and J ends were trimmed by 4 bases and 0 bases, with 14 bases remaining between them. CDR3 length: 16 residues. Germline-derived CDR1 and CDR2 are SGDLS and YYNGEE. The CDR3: CASSPWTALSGNTIYF. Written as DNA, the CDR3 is TGTGCCAGCAGCCCCTGGACAGCCCTCTCTGGAAACACCATATATTTT. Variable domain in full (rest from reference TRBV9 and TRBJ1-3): DSGVTQTPKHLITATGQRVTLRCSPRSGDLSVYWYQQSLDQGLQFLIQYYNGEERAKGNILERFSAQQFPDLHSELNLSSLELGDSALYFCASSPWTALSGNTIYFGEGSWLTVV.

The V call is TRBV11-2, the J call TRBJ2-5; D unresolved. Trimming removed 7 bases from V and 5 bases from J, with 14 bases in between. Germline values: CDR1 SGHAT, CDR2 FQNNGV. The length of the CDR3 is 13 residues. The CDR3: CASTRTGRETQYF. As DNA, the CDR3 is TGTGCCAGCACCCGAACCGGTCGGGAGACCCAGTACTTC. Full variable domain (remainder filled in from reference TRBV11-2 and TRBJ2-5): EAGVAQSPRYKIIEKRQSVAFWCNPISGHATLYWYQQILGQGPKLLIQFQNNGVVDDSQLPKDRFSAERLKGVDSTLKIQPAKLEDSAVYLCASTRTGRETQYFGPGTRLLVL.

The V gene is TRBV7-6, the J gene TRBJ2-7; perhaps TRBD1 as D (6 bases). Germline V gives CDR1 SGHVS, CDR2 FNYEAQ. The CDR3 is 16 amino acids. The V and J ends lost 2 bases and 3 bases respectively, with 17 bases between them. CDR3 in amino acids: CASSLRARTANYEQYF. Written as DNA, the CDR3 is TGTGCCAGCAGCTTACGGGCAAGGACAGCTAACTACGAGCAGTACTTC.

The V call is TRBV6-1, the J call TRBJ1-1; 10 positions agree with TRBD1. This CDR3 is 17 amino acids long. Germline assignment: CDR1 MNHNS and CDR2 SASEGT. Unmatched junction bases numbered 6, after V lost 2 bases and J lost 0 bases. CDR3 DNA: TGTGCCAGCAGTGAACTTAGACAGGGGGCGGTGAACACTGAAGCTTTCTTT. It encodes CASSELRQGAVNTEAFF.

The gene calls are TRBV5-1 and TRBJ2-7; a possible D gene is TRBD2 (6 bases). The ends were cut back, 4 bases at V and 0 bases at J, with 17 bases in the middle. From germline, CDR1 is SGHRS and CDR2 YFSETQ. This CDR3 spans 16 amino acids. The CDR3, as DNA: TGCGCCAGCAGCCCCGAGGCAGGGAGGTTCTCCTACGAGCAGTACTTC. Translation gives CASSPEAGRFSYEQYF.

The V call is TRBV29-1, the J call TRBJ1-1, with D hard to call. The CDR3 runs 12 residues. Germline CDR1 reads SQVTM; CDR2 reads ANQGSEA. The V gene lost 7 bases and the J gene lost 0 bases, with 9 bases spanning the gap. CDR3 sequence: CSATVMNTEAFF. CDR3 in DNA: TGCAGCGCCACAGTTATGAACACTGAAGCTTTCTTT.

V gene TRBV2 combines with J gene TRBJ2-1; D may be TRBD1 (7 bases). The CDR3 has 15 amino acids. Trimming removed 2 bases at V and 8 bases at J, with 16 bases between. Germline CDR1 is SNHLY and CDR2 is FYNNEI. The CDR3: CASSEWRGLTDEQFF. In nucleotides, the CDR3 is TGTGCCAGCAGTGAATGGAGGGGGCTCACCGATGAGCAGTTCTTC.